A single sample is the source of the 22 T cell receptor beta chains below, sequenced in a study of cytomegalovirus exposure and HLA in healthy donors. 13 Jbeta primers and 60 Vbeta primers were used for the PCR. The method was immunoSEQ multiplex PCR; TCRdb's version includes in-frame clones alone and lacks a portion of them. The sample shows more than 110,000 clones, around 80% of them seen only once. Material: PBMCs. The receptors here all came from a man younger than 45 in good health and CMV-seronegative.

J is TRBJ2-7 and V is TRBV6-1, with D possibly matching TRBD1 (6 bases). The CDR3 is made up of 18 amino acids. V shed 2 bases and J shed 7 bases, with 27 bases lying between them. The germline V gene has CDR1 MNHNS and CDR2 SASEGT. This CDR3 reads CASSELAGVRSALREQYF. The CDR3 DNA is TGTGCCAGCAGTGAATTGGCAGGGGTCCGTTCTGCGCTGCGGGAGCAGTACTTC.

The chain employs TRBV20-1 and TRBJ1-4; D not certain. Germline V CDR1 and CDR2: DFQATT, SNEGSKA (reference sequence). The CDR3 is 11 amino acids. Trimming removed 6 bases from V and 6 bases from J, with 8 bases in between. The CDR3 is CSARLYEKLFF. In DNA form, the CDR3 reads TGCAGTGCGCGATTGTATGAAAAACTGTTTTTT.

As concerns this clone: Germline is not matched at one junction end, which may reflect a read error. CDR3 sequence (DNA): TGTTCCAGCAGCTTAGGTTGGGGGGGCCTCAAGAACACTGAAGCTTTCTTT. This gives the protein CSSSLGWGGLKNTEAFF. The chain links TRBV7-9 to TRBJ1-1, with D tentatively TRBD1 (6 bases). The CDR3 extends over 17 amino acids. Germline CDR1 SEHNR, CDR2 FQNEAQ (reference sequence).

This clone occurred a few times. Sequence at one end of the junction differs from germline and may be a read error. The chain recombines TRBV19 with TRBJ1-2, with 10 positions matching TRBD1. Per the germline V gene, CDR1 is LNHDA and CDR2 is SQIVND (reference sequence). The CDR3 covers 15 residues. The DNA for the CDR3 is TGTGCCAGTAGTTGGCCGGGACAGGGGAACTATGGCTACCCCTTC. Amino acids: CASSWPGQGNYGYPF.

The chain combines TRBV2 with TRBJ1-5; tentative D call: TRBD1 (5 bases). This CDR3 has 14 residues. The germline V gene encodes CDR1 SNHLY and CDR2 FYNNEI. Trimming shortened V by 6 bases and J by 0 bases, and 9 bases separated the two germline ends. This chain's CDR3 is CASRDTYSNQPQHF. CDR3 DNA sequence: TGTGCCAGCAGGGACACCTATAGCAATCAGCCCCAGCATTTT.

This clone was seen a single time. V usage is TRBV2 and J usage is TRBJ2-5, with 8 positions matching TRBD2. The germline V gene encodes CDR1 SNHLY and CDR2 FYNNEI. Trimming took 3 bases from V and 5 from J; bases not matched to a gene: 5. The CDR3 runs to 14 residues. Here the CDR3 DNA reads TGTGCCAGCAGTGAGGGACTAGATCCTGAGACCCAGTACTTC. Its protein product is CASSEGLDPETQYF.

This chain connects TRBV9 to TRBJ2-1; 7 bases agree with TRBD2. This CDR3 has 18 residues. Germline assignment: CDR1 SGDLS and CDR2 YYNGEE. The trim removed 0 bases at V and 2 bases at J, leaving 11 bases unmatched. The CDR3 DNA reads as TGTGCCAGCAGCGTAGACGGGGGAGGGCCGTCTACCTACAATGAGCAGTTCTTC. This encodes CASSVDGGGPSTYNEQFF.

The rearrangement joins TRBV6-1 to TRBJ2-2; tentative D call: TRBD1 (5 bases). The CDR3 covers 19 residues. Germline V CDR1 and CDR2: MNHNS, SASEGT. Trimming left V 4 bases short and J 1 base short, with 22 bases between. The CDR3 here is CASSVGSLGQGLNTGELFF. The CDR3, as DNA: TGTGCCAGCAGTGTCGGGTCTTTGGGTCAGGGCTTGAACACCGGGGAGCTGTTTTTT.

The chain links TRBV5-4 to TRBJ1-2; D is uncertain. CDR3 size: 13 residues. The V end lost 4 bases, the J end lost 6 bases, and 13 bases lay between the germline ends. Looked up from germline, CDR1 is SGHNT and CDR2 is YYREEE (reference sequence). The CDR3, as DNA: TGTGCCAGCAGCCGTGACACGCAAGATGGCTACACCTTC. Translating it yields CASSRDTQDGYTF.

The chain carries TRBV5-4 and TRBJ1-2; 8 nucleotides align to TRBD1. Trimming at V came to 0 bases and at J to 7 bases, leaving 14 bases not matched to a gene. The CDR3 contains 17 residues. Germline CDR1 reads SGHNT; CDR2 reads YYREEE (reference sequence). CDR3 in amino acids: CASSLVVGGRGLPGYTF. Written as DNA, the CDR3 is TGTGCCAGCAGCTTGGTGGTAGGGGGCAGGGGGCTACCTGGCTACACCTTC.

The V gene is TRBV2, the J gene TRBJ2-3; 8 bases are a match to TRBD1. The CDR3 spans 14 residues. The germline gives CDR1 SNHLY, CDR2 FYNNEI. V lost 0 bases and J lost 8; bases outside the gene matches: 4. The CDR3 region is CASSEAKTGVTQYF. DNA of the CDR3: TGTGCCAGCAGTGAAGCTAAGACAGGGGTTACGCAGTATTTT.

J is TRBJ2-1 and V is TRBV28, with 14 bases lining up with TRBD2. This CDR3 spans 15 amino acids. Germline-derived CDR1 and CDR2 are MDHEN and SYDVKM. The V segment lost 7 bases and the J segment 8 bases; nucleotides outside the gene matches: 7. In DNA, the CDR3 is TGTGCCAGCACCGTGACTAGCGGGAGGGTGGATGAGCAGTTCTTC. It encodes CASTVTSGRVDEQFF.

This clone has more than one count but fewer than ten. The rearrangement joins TRBV4-2 to TRBJ1-3; D is uncertain. Trimming left V 0 bases short and J 2 bases short, with 14 bases between. The CDR3 runs to 17 residues. Germline assignment: CDR1 LGHNA and CDR2 YNFKEQ. The CDR3 spells CASSQDPLGAAGNTIYF. Written as DNA, the CDR3 is TGTGCCAGCAGCCAAGATCCCCTCGGAGCGGCTGGAAACACCATATATTTT.

A single count supports this clone. The chain has TRBV29-1 and TRBJ2-3, with TRBD2 identical over 10 bases. V lost 7 bases and J lost 0; bases outside the gene matches: 4. CDR1 SQVTM and CDR2 ANQGSEA come from the germline V gene. The CDR3 has 14 residues. CDR3: CSAVAGGSTDTQYF. In DNA form, the CDR3 reads TGCAGCGCCGTAGCGGGAGGAAGCACAGATACGCAGTATTTT.

The rearrangement links TRBV25-1 to TRBJ1-3, with 9 bases fitting TRBD1. The V gene end was trimmed by 0 bases and the J gene end by 8 bases; junction bases not matched to a gene: 5. There are 15 residues in the CDR3. The germline CDR1 and CDR2 sequences are MGHDK and SYGVNS. CDR3 sequence reads: CASSEYGTGQDTIYF. The DNA for the CDR3 is TGTGCCAGCAGTGAATATGGGACAGGGCAAGACACCATATATTTT.

The chain recombines TRBV7-3 with TRBJ2-1; the D is unclear. V was pared by 3 bases and J by 2 bases, with 11 bases between. This CDR3 is built from 15 residues. Germline V gene sequence: CDR1 SGHTA, CDR2 FQGTGA. In nucleotides, the CDR3 is TGTGCCAGCAGCTTGGAGCGCACCGCCTACAATGAGCAGTTCTTC. It yields the protein CASSLERTAYNEQFF.

The chain is built from TRBV2 and TRBJ1-2; 10 positions agree with TRBD1. Germline CDR1 is SNHLY and CDR2 is FYNNEI. The V segment lost 6 bases and the J segment 4 bases; nucleotides outside the gene matches: 8. This CDR3 region has 15 residues. Here the CDR3 reads CASRKTGGDSYGYTF. The CDR3 DNA is TGTGCCAGCAGAAAGACAGGGGGCGACAGCTATGGCTACACCTTC.

The chain is built from TRBV7-9 and TRBJ2-1, with 7 bases aligning to TRBD1. The CDR3 runs to 15 residues. V shed 5 bases and J 5 bases; nucleotides not matched to a gene: 9. Germline CDR1 reads SEHNR; CDR2 reads FQNEAQ (reference sequence). The CDR3 sequence is CASSREGQSHNEQFF. In DNA, the CDR3 is TGTGCCAGCAGCCGAGAGGGACAGTCCCACAATGAGCAGTTCTTC.

This clone has only one observation. The rearrangement uses TRBV14 and TRBJ2-7, with D hard to call. This CDR3 has 12 residues. V was pared by 5 bases and J by 0 bases, with 5 bases between. The germline V gene has CDR1 SGHDN and CDR2 FVKESK. CDR3 nucleotide sequence: TGTGCCAGCAGCTCCCTCTCCTACGAGCAGTACTTC. Protein product: CASSSLSYEQYF.

The chain employs TRBV21-1 and TRBJ2-5; the D segment call TRBD1 is taken from the table without a DNA check. TRBV21-1 is tagged as a pseudogene. This CDR3 contains 18 residues. Written as DNA, the CDR3 is TGTGCCAGCAGCAAATGGTGGACAGGGAATCGGGGTTCGGAGACCCAGTACTTC. Amino acid sequence: CASSKWWTGNRGSETQYF.

The chain couples TRBV6-1 to TRBJ1-1; possibly TRBD1 for D (5 bases). The CDR3 runs to 15 residues. The V and J ends lost 2 bases and 3 bases respectively, with 13 bases between them. CDR1 MNHNS and CDR2 SASEGT come from the germline V gene. The CDR3 nucleotides are TGTGCCAGCAGTGAATGGTGGGGGAGGGACACTGAAGCTTTCTTT. Encoded protein: CASSEWWGRDTEAFF.

This chain links TRBV2 with TRBJ2-7, with D maybe TRBD2 (5 bases). The CDR3 spans 13 residues. Germline loops: CDR1 SNHLY, CDR2 FYNNEI. Trimming took 1 base from V and 4 from J, leaving 8 bases between them. The CDR3 region has the DNA TGTGCCAGCAGTGAAGAGGGCGGGTACGAGCAGTACTTC. Its translation is CASSEEGGYEQYF.